The 21 T cell receptor beta chains listed next were all sequenced from one sample in a study of T cell repertoires in cytomegalovirus infection. One entry per CDR3 protein, called by TCRdb with MiXCR from the reads. Of some 940,000 distinct CDR3 sequences in the sample, around 32% were seen once. Which antigens these TCRs recognize remains unknown. The sample in question was cultured CD8+ T cells from PBMCs, obtained from culture after CMV antigen stimulation. Source of these receptors: a human donor in good health (CMV status not recorded). Some clones in this sample may be carry-over from other donors' samples.

The sample holds a few counts of this clonotype. The genes are TRBV20-1 and TRBJ1-1, with a tentative D call TRBD1 (6 bases). Germline V gives CDR1 DFQATT, CDR2 SNEGSKA (reference sequence). V lost 7 bases, J lost 6 bases, and 9 bases lay in between. CDR3 size: 10 residues. CDR3 protein: CSVGGPEAFF. CDR3 in DNA: TGCAGTGTGGGGGGGCCTGAAGCTTTCTTT.

The chain uses TRBV7-4 and TRBJ2-7; 11 bases line up with TRBD2. The CDR3 is 15 amino acids. Germline-derived CDR1 and CDR2 are SGHVT and SQSDAQ. J was trimmed by 6 bases and V by 0 bases; bases with no gene match: 4. The CDR3 region is CASSLASLAGGEQYF. In DNA form, the CDR3 reads TGTGCCAGCAGCTTAGCTAGCCTAGCGGGGGGCGAGCAGTACTTC.

The chain couples TRBV5-4 to TRBJ2-7; the D gene is possibly TRBD1 (5 bases). The CDR3 runs 14 residues. Germline V lookup: CDR1 SGHNT, CDR2 YYREEE (reference sequence). V lost 5 bases, J lost 3 bases, and 15 bases lay in between. The DNA of the CDR3 is TGTGCCAGCAGTTCCGACAGTTCGTTCTACGAGCAGTACTTC. Its protein product is CASSSDSSFYEQYF.

This rearrangement joins TRBV12-3 or TRBV12-4 to TRBJ2-7; tentative D call: TRBD2 (5 bases). V gave up 5 bases and J gave up 0 bases, with 11 bases separating them. This CDR3 has 14 residues. The CDR3 loop reads CASSPNGGSYEQYF. The CDR3, as DNA: TGTGCCAGCAGTCCGAATGGAGGCTCCTACGAGCAGTACTTC.

V usage is TRBV19 and J usage is TRBJ2-3; 9 bases align to TRBD2. The CDR3 loop spans 14 amino acids. Germline CDR1 is LNHDA and CDR2 is SQIVND (reference sequence). J gave up 5 bases and V 6 bases, and 6 bases lay outside the gene matches. DNA for the CDR3: TGTGCCAGTAGGGCTAGCGGGGCAGGAGATACGCAGTATTTT. This gives the protein CASRASGAGDTQYF.

In its sample, this clonotype was seen many times. This sequence joins TRBV7-6 and TRBJ2-1; 11 positions match TRBD1. Germline assignment: CDR1 SGHVS and CDR2 FNYEAQ. CDR3 length: 16 amino acids. Trimming at V came to 3 bases and at J to 4 bases, leaving 5 bases not matched to a gene. The CDR3 nucleotides read TGTGCCAGCAGCTTTACCGGGACAGGGGGGTACAATGAGCAGTTCTTC. It specifies CASSFTGTGGYNEQFF.

In its sample, this clonotype was seen a few times. The V and J genes are TRBV5-4 and TRBJ2-1, with a possible D match to TRBD2 (5 bases). The germline V gene has CDR1 SGHNT and CDR2 YYREEE (reference sequence). V was pared by 7 bases and J by 4 bases, with 12 bases between. CDR3 length: 13 amino acids. DNA for the CDR3: TGTGCCAGCGGCGGGTTAGGTTACAATGAGCAGTTCTTC. Encoded protein: CASGGLGYNEQFF.

The chain links TRBV9 to TRBJ1-1; D not resolved. V dropped 0 bases and J dropped 2 bases, with 8 bases sitting between them. The CDR3 length is 14 residues. The V gene's germline CDR1 is SGDLS and CDR2 YYNGEE. The CDR3: CASSVVSLNTEAFF. The CDR3 coding sequence is TGTGCCAGCAGCGTAGTGAGTTTAAACACTGAAGCTTTCTTT.

V gene TRBV7-2 combines with J gene TRBJ2-5; 9 nucleotides agree with TRBD2. Losses at the gene ends were 5 bases for V and 0 bases for J; bases not matched to a gene: 7. Germline values: CDR1 SGHTA, CDR2 FQGNSA. The CDR3 consists of 16 residues. In nucleotides, the CDR3 is TGTGCCAGCAGCCGTGAGGGACTAGCTCACCAAGAGACCCAGTACTTC. It codes for CASSREGLAHQETQYF.

Ten or more counts support this clonotype. The V gene is TRBV7-6, the J gene TRBJ2-1; 7 positions agree with TRBD1. The V gene end was trimmed by 5 bases and the J gene end by 4 bases; junction bases not matched to a gene: 8. In germline, CDR1 is SGHVS, CDR2 FNYEAQ. The CDR3 consists of 15 residues. CDR3 region: CASSPTGIGYNEQFF. The CDR3 region has the DNA TGTGCCAGCAGCCCGACAGGGATTGGGTACAATGAGCAGTTCTTC. Combining the CDR3 with reference TRBV7-6 and TRBJ2-1 gives the whole variable domain GAGVSQSPRYKVTKRGQDVALRCDPISGHVSLYWYRQALGQGPEFLTYFNYEAQQDKSGLPNDRFSAERPEGSISTLTIQRTEQRDSAMYRCASSPTGIGYNEQFFGPGTRLTVL.

The chain joins TRBV5-4 to TRBJ2-7; unclear D gene. CDR1 is SGHNT, CDR2 YYREEE, per germline (reference sequence). This CDR3 spans 15 amino acids. Trimming pared 1 base from V and 2 bases from J, leaving 13 bases between. Here the CDR3 reads CASSLTGLETYEQYF. The CDR3 DNA sequence: TGTGCCAGCAGCTTGACTGGGCTGGAAACCTACGAGCAGTACTTC.

CDR3 in amino acids: CSASTGGLTGGEGVGTEAFF. CDR3 sequence (DNA): TGCAGTGCCAGCACGGGGGGCCTTACAGGGGGCGAAGGGGTGGGGACTGAAGCTTTCTTT. V and J are TRBV20-1 and TRBJ1-1, with TRBD1 matching over 9 bases. The CDR3 length is 20 residues. The junction had 28 bases not matched to a gene; V was cut back by 6 bases and J by 5 bases. The germline V gene has CDR1 DFQATT and CDR2 SNEGSKA (reference sequence).

There are a few counts of this clonotype. The V and J genes are TRBV12-3 or TRBV12-4 and TRBJ1-4; 9 bases agree with TRBD1. The CDR3 is 12 residues long. The V and J ends lost 6 bases and 12 bases, in that order; junction bases with no gene match: 5. The CDR3 spells CASSRGTGQLFF. In nucleotides, the CDR3 is TGTGCCAGCAGCCGTGGGACAGGGCAACTGTTTTTT.

This clonotype occurred many times. The chain links TRBV7-2 to TRBJ1-1; D remains unclear. Trimming cost V 6 bases and J 4 bases, with 18 bases left between them. Germline V gives CDR1 SGHTA, CDR2 FQGNSA. The CDR3 is 15 residues long. The CDR3 is CASRPDWGAGTEAFF. The DNA of the CDR3 is TGTGCCAGCAGACCGGACTGGGGTGCGGGCACTGAAGCTTTCTTT.

The V gene is TRBV20-1, the J gene TRBJ2-5; D possibly matches TRBD1 or TRBD2 (6 bases each). The CDR3 extends over 15 amino acids. Trimming shortened V by 3 bases and J by 3 bases, and 17 bases separated the two germline ends. CDR1 and CDR2 (germline): DFQATT, SNEGSKA (reference sequence). CDR3 region: CSARRGGSVKETQYF. CDR3 coding DNA: TGCAGTGCTAGGCGAGGGGGGTCAGTAAAAGAGACCCAGTACTTC.

The table lists this clonotype with many counts. V gene TRBV7-6 combines with J gene TRBJ1-5; D may be TRBD1 (6 bases). From germline, CDR1 is SGHVS and CDR2 FNYEAQ. The CDR3 is made up of 18 amino acids. The ends were cut back, 5 bases at V and 0 bases at J, with 20 bases in the middle. The CDR3 coding sequence is TGTGCCAGCAGCCCCGAGACAGGTTCACTTTATAGCAATCAGCCCCAGCATTTT. Encoded protein: CASSPETGSLYSNQPQHF.

This clonotype appeared many times. The rearrangement links TRBV7-8 to TRBJ2-1; 12 bases line up with TRBD2. CDR1 is SGHVS and CDR2 is FQNEAQ in the germline V gene. J gave up 10 bases and V 5 bases, and 9 bases lay outside the gene matches. The CDR3 extends over 15 amino acids. In DNA form, the CDR3 reads TGTGCCAGCAGCGGTGGACTAGCGGGGCCTATAGAGCAGTTCTTC. Its translation: CASSGGLAGPIEQFF.

V and J are TRBV6-6 and TRBJ1-5, with D tentatively TRBD1 (6 bases). This CDR3 spans 12 amino acids. Trimming removed 4 bases at V and 10 bases at J, with 11 bases between. Germline lookup yields CDR1 MNHNY and CDR2 SVGAGI (reference sequence). The CDR3: CASSFLQGPQHF. The CDR3 coding sequence is TGTGCCAGCAGTTTCCTACAGGGTCCCCAGCATTTT.

The chain's CDR3 is CASSYVLGAGRANTEAFF. CDR3 nucleotide sequence: TGTGCCAGCAGTTACGTTCTTGGGGCAGGGCGGGCGAACACTGAAGCTTTCTTT. The chain has TRBV6-2 or TRBV6-3 and TRBJ1-1; perhaps TRBD1 as D (5 bases). The CDR3 consists of 18 residues. Trimming took off 2 bases at V and 1 base at J, with 20 bases between the two ends. Germline values: CDR1 MNHEY, CDR2 SVGEGT.

This rearrangement joins TRBV6-1 to TRBJ1-2, with 7 bases lining up with TRBD1. Germline CDR1 and CDR2: MNHNS and SASEGT. CDR3 length equals 15 residues. J gave up 7 bases and V 2 bases, and 10 bases lay outside the gene matches. CDR3 nucleotide sequence: TGTGCCAGCAGTGAAATTGTACAGGGGATGGTTGGCTACACCTTC. It codes for CASSEIVQGMVGYTF.

There are a few counts of this clonotype. The chain couples TRBV6-6 to TRBJ2-4; 9 nucleotides align to TRBD1. The CDR3 is 16 amino acids. Per germline, CDR1 MNHNY and CDR2 SVGAGI (reference sequence). V trimming: 10 bases; J trimming: 3 bases; junction bases outside the gene matches: 13. DNA for the CDR3: TGTGCCACCTCCTTTAGGGGACAGGGCGACAAAAACATTCAGTACTTC. It yields the protein CATSFRGQGDKNIQYF.